This passage covers 24 T cell receptor beta chains from one sample sequenced in a study of T cell responses to AZD1222 COVID-19 vaccine. Clones were sequenced by immunoSEQ multiplex PCR, and TCRdb holds only the in-frame ones, with some missing. The sample lists about 92,000 clones, around 86% occurring once. Sequencing was performed on peripheral blood, taken on day 0 of AZD1222 vaccination. These receptors all stem from an adult in good health.

This rearrangement joins TRBV5-1 to TRBJ2-3; TRBD2 matches at 14 bases. Trimming removed 4 bases from V and 6 bases from J; junction bases left unmatched: 10. Germline CDR1 is SGHRS and CDR2 is YFSETQ. CDR3 length: 17 amino acids. CDR3 amino acids: CASSPWTSGGPTDTQYF. As DNA, the CDR3 is TGCGCCAGCAGCCCCTGGACTAGCGGGGGGCCTACGGATACGCAGTATTTT.

CDR3 sequence reads: CASSQGDGYTF. The CDR3 coding sequence is TGTGCCAGCAGCCAAGGGGATGGCTACACCTTC. V is TRBV3-1 (or the pseudogene TRBV3-2) and J is TRBJ1-2; no reliable D call. The CDR3 is 11 residues long. V lost 1 base to trimming and J lost 6 bases, with 3 bases between them. CDR1 is LGHDT, CDR2 YNNKEL, per germline (reference sequence).

The chain employs TRBV19 and TRBJ1-1; D may be TRBD1 (5 bases). The CDR3 is 14 residues long. The germline V gene encodes CDR1 LNHDA and CDR2 SQIVND (reference sequence). V was trimmed by 7 bases and J by 2 bases, leaving 14 bases between them. CDR3: CASTTPGHNTEAFF. The CDR3 DNA reads as TGTGCCAGTACCACCCCGGGGCATAACACTGAAGCTTTCTTT.

This clone has just a few counts. CDR3 protein: CSVEGTEGYTF. As DNA, the CDR3 is TGCAGCGTTGAAGGGACTGAAGGCTACACCTTC. V usage is TRBV29-1 and J usage is TRBJ1-2; D uncertain. The V gene lost 1 base and the J gene lost 8 bases, with 8 bases spanning the gap. CDR1 and CDR2 (germline): SQVTM, ANQGSEA. The CDR3 loop spans 11 amino acids.

The V and J genes are TRBV21-1 and TRBJ1-2. TRBV21-1 is a pseudogene locus. The length of the CDR3 is 16 residues. The chain's CDR3 is CASSKALSLGVYGYTF. CDR3 sequence (DNA): TGTGCCAGCAGCAAAGCGCTATCTTTGGGGGTCTATGGCTACACCTTC.

This clone appeared a single time. The chain has TRBV4-1 and TRBJ2-7; D remains unclear. The CDR3 runs to 14 residues. Per germline, CDR1 MGHRA and CDR2 YSYEKL. V shed 0 bases and J shed 5 bases, with 11 bases lying between them. DNA of the CDR3: TGCGCCAGCAGCCAAGATCGAAGGATTCACGAGCAGTACTTC. Protein sequence: CASSQDRRIHEQYF.

The chain is built from TRBV21-1 and TRBJ1-5; the table's TRBD1 call for D was not verified on the DNA. TRBV21-1 is marked as a pseudogene. This CDR3 has 18 amino acids. The CDR3 DNA is TGTGCCAGCAGCAAAGCTGGGGGACAGCCATTTGTCGAATCGCCCCAGCATTTT. Its protein is CASSKAGGQPFVESPQHF.

The chain employs TRBV4-1 and TRBJ2-7, with 11 bases fitting TRBD1. Germline-derived CDR1 and CDR2 are MGHRA and YSYEKL. Unmatched junction bases numbered 6, after V lost 2 bases and J lost 3 bases. The CDR3 sequence is 16 residues long. CDR3 in amino acids: CASSQLWGQGVYEQYF. CDR3 in DNA: TGCGCCAGCAGCCAACTTTGGGGACAGGGGGTCTACGAGCAGTACTTC.

V gene TRBV6-5 combines with J gene TRBJ1-2, with 8 positions matching TRBD1. J lost 5 bases, V lost 8 bases, and 7 bases had no gene match. The CDR3 runs 13 residues. CDR1 is MNHEY, CDR2 SVGAGI, per germline. CDR3 amino acids: CASGRTGFYGYTF. The CDR3 region has the DNA TGTGCCAGCGGGCGGACAGGGTTTTATGGCTACACCTTC.

This CDR3 reads CASTRSSAGAYEQYF. CDR3 sequence (DNA): TGTGCCAGCACCCGCTCCTCGGCAGGGGCCTACGAGCAGTACTTC. The rearrangement uses TRBV27 and TRBJ2-7; D perhaps matches TRBD1 (6 bases). This CDR3 region has 15 residues. The germline CDR1 and CDR2 sequences are MNHEY and SMNVEV (reference sequence). Trimming shortened V by 7 bases and J by 2 bases, and 18 bases separated the two germline ends.

Only a few counts were recorded for this clone. The chain has TRBV18 and TRBJ1-2; the D is unclear. Trimming took off 2 bases at V and 7 bases at J, with 5 bases between the two ends. CDR1 and CDR2 (germline): KGHSH, LQKENI. This CDR3 has 11 residues. This chain's CDR3 is CASSPIGGYTF. The CDR3, as DNA: TGTGCCAGCTCACCAATCGGTGGCTACACCTTC. The complete variable domain, with remaining parts taken from reference TRBV18 and TRBJ1-2, reads NAGVMQNPRHLVRRRGQEARLRCSPMKGHSHVYWYRQLPEEGLKFMVYLQKENIIDESGMPKERFSAEFPKEGPSILRIQQVVRGDSAAYFCASSPIGGYTFGSGTRLTVV.

The V call is TRBV6-5, the J call TRBJ1-3; TRBD1 aligns across 9 bases. J lost 4 bases, V lost 0 bases, and 1 base had no gene match. This CDR3 has 15 residues. Germline CDR1 is MNHEY and CDR2 is SVGAGI. The CDR3 DNA reads as TGTGCCAGCAGTTACTCGGACAGGGGAGGAAACACCATATATTTT. This gives the protein CASSYSDRGGNTIYF.

The V and J genes are TRBV13 and TRBJ2-3; D is ambiguous. Trimming took 1 base from V and 2 from J, leaving 10 bases between them. The CDR3 length is 15 residues. Looked up from germline, CDR1 is PRHDT and CDR2 is FYEKMQ (reference sequence). The CDR3 protein is CASSLDSSDTDTQYF. In DNA form, the CDR3 reads TGTGCCAGCAGCTTAGATTCCTCAGACACAGATACGCAGTATTTT.

The rearrangement uses TRBV27 and TRBJ2-7, with TRBD1 identical over 7 bases. The CDR3 has 15 residues. CDR1 is MNHEY and CDR2 is SMNVEV in the germline V gene (reference sequence). J was trimmed by 5 bases and V by 3 bases; bases with no gene match: 10. CDR3 DNA sequence: TGTGCCAGCAGTTTCTTATCAGGGGGTCGTGACGAGCAGTACTTC. Amino acids: CASSFLSGGRDEQYF.

This clone has only one observation. Relative to the germline gene, one junction end is altered; a read error may explain this. The gene calls are TRBV3-1 (or the pseudogene TRBV3-2) and TRBJ1-2; tentatively, D is TRBD1 (5 bases). The CDR3 length is 13 residues. Per germline, CDR1 LGHDT and CDR2 YNNKEL (reference sequence). This chain's CDR3 is CASGHLGTYGYTF. In DNA form, the CDR3 reads TGTGCCAGCGGCCACCTCGGGACGTATGGCTACACCTTC.

The chain joins TRBV10-3 to TRBJ1-1; D unresolved. CDR1 is ENHRY and CDR2 is SYGVKD in the germline V gene. Trimming stripped 8 bases from V and 0 bases from J, with 10 bases between. This CDR3 has 13 residues. The CDR3 is CAIGQRLNTEAFF. The CDR3 nucleotides are TGTGCCATCGGCCAACGGCTGAACACTGAAGCTTTCTTT.

V usage is TRBV19 and J usage is TRBJ1-1, with D perhaps TRBD1 (6 bases). CDR1 and CDR2 (germline): LNHDA, SQIVND (reference sequence). The CDR3 is made up of 16 amino acids. The germline V and J ends were trimmed by 3 bases and 2 bases, with 16 bases remaining between them. The CDR3 region is CASSISSGAENTEAFF. The CDR3 nucleotides read TGTGCCAGTAGTATTTCCTCAGGGGCGGAAAACACTGAAGCTTTCTTT.

The chain uses TRBV29-1 and TRBJ1-1, with 8 bases matching TRBD1. Germline V gene sequence: CDR1 SQVTM, CDR2 ANQGSEA. The J segment lost 4 bases and the V segment lost 5 bases, leaving 6 bases of the junction unmatched. The CDR3 spans 13 residues. DNA for the CDR3: TGCAGCGTTACACCGGACAGGGTCACTGAAGCTTTCTTT. Translating it yields CSVTPDRVTEAFF.

The table lists this clone with a count of one. The rearrangement uses TRBV18 and TRBJ2-2, with TRBD2 identical over 8 bases. The germline V gene encodes CDR1 KGHSH and CDR2 LQKENI. V lost 5 bases to trimming and J lost 3 bases; unmatched junction nucleotides: 11. CDR3 length equals 17 residues. The CDR3 sequence is CASSRALSGSDTGELFF. CDR3 nucleotide sequence: TGTGCCAGCTCAAGGGCTCTAAGCGGGAGTGACACCGGGGAGCTGTTTTTT.

The rearrangement links TRBV9 to TRBJ2-7; weak D call: TRBD1 (6 bases). Trimming removed 3 bases from V and 0 bases from J, with 16 bases in between. Germline CDR1 and CDR2: SGDLS and YYNGEE. This CDR3 contains 16 residues. The CDR3: CASSAPLGASSYEQYF. The CDR3 DNA is TGTGCCAGCAGCGCCCCTTTGGGGGCGAGCTCCTACGAGCAGTACTTC.

The J gene is TRBJ1-5, the V gene TRBV6-1; 7 positions agree with TRBD1. This CDR3 contains 17 residues. Germline CDR1 is MNHNS and CDR2 is SASEGT. The V segment lost 0 bases and the J segment 5 bases; nucleotides outside the gene matches: 10. The DNA for the CDR3 is TGTGCCAGCAGTGAAGCGCTTTTGGGACAGCAATATCAGCCCCAGCATTTT. It codes for CASSEALLGQQYQPQHF.

Points on this clone: Other DNA sequences in this sample translate to the same CDR3. The rearrangement uses TRBV30 and TRBJ1-1; D is unclear. CDR1 and CDR2 from the germline V gene are GTSNPN and SVGIG (reference sequence). The CDR3 is 13 amino acids. V gave up 3 bases and J gave up 0 bases, with 8 bases separating them. The CDR3 DNA sequence: TGTGCCTGGAGGGGCCAGTTGAACACTGAAGCTTTCTTT. Translation gives CAWRGQLNTEAFF.

The V gene is TRBV11-2, the J gene TRBJ1-2; D not resolved. With 1 base removed from V and 2 bases from J, the gap between germline ends came to 5 bases. Per the germline V gene, CDR1 is SGHAT and CDR2 is FQNNGV. The CDR3 consists of 13 residues. CDR3 in DNA: TGTGCCAGCAGCTTAGCACAGAACTATGGCTACACCTTC. Protein sequence: CASSLAQNYGYTF. Supplemented by reference TRBV11-2 and TRBJ1-2, the full variable domain reads EAGVAQSPRYKIIEKRQSVAFWCNPISGHATLYWYQQILGQGPKLLIQFQNNGVVDDSQLPKDRFSAERLKGVDSTLKIQPAKLEDSAVYLCASSLAQNYGYTFGSGTRLTVV.

This rearrangement joins TRBV3-1 (or the pseudogene TRBV3-2) to TRBJ2-1; no firm D call. Per the germline V gene, CDR1 is LGHDT and CDR2 is YNNKEL (reference sequence). V lost 0 bases, J lost 6 bases, and 9 bases lay in between. The CDR3 runs 14 residues. In DNA, the CDR3 is TGTGCCAGCAGCCAAGACCAGGCCCTCAATGAGCAGTTCTTC. Protein: CASSQDQALNEQFF.